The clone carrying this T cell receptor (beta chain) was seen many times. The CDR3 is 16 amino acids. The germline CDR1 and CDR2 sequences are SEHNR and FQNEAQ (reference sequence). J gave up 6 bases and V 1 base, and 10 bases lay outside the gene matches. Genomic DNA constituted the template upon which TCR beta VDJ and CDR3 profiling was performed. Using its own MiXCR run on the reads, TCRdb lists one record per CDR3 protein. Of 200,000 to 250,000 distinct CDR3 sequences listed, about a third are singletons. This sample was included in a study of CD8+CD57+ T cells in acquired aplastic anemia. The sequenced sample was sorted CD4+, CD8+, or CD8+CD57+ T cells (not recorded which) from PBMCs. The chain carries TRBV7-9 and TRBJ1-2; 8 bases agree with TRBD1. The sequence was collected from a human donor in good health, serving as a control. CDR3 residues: CASSLGRGQGLDGYTF. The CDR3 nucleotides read TGTGCCAGCAGCTTAGGTCGAGGACAGGGCTTGGATGGCTACACCTTC.